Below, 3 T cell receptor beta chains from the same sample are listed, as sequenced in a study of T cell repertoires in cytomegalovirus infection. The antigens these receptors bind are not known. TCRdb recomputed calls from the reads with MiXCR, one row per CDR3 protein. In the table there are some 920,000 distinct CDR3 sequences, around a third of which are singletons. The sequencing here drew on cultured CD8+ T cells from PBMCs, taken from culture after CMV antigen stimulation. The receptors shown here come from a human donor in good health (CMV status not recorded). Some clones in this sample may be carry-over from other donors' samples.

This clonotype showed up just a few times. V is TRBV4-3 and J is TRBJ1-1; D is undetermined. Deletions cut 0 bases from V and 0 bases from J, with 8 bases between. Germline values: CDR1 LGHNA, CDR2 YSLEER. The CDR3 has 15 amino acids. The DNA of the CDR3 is TGCGCCAGCAGCCAAGATGGGCGGATGAACACTGAAGCTTTCTTT. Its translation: CASSQDGRMNTEAFF.

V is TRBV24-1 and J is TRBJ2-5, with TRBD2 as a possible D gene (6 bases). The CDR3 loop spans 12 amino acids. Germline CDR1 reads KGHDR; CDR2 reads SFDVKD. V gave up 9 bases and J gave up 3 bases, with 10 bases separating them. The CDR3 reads CATRDFEETQYF. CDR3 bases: TGTGCCACCCGGGACTTCGAAGAGACCCAGTACTTC.

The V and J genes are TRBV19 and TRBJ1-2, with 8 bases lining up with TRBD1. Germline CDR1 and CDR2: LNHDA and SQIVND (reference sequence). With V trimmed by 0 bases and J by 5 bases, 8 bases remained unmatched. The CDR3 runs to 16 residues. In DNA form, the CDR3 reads TGTGCCAGTAGTATAGATCCTCAGGGGGCAACGTATGGCTACACCTTC. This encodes CASSIDPQGATYGYTF. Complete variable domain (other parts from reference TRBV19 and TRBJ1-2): DGGITQSPKYLFRKEGQNVTLSCEQNLNHDAMYWYRQDPGQGLRLIYYSQIVNDFQKGDIAEGYSVSREKKESFPLTVTSAQKNPTAFYLCASSIDPQGATYGYTFGSGTRLTVV.